Below are 21 T cell receptor beta chains sequenced from a single sample in a study of shared clonotypes between healthy human individuals. TCRdb's copy holds only in-frame clones and misses some; the assay was immunoSEQ multiplex PCR. The sample carries just over 2,000,000 clones, around 96% recorded once. It was CD45RO-negative cells, positively selected for CCR7, that made up naive CD8 cells, with terminally differentiated effector memory CD45RA+ cells excluded. Sequencing was carried out using naive CD8+ T cells sorted from blood. The origin of the receptors is a man between 18 and 29 years old in good health.

The sample holds one count of this clone. This sequence joins TRBV7-9 and TRBJ2-7; 7 bases line up with TRBD2. CDR1 and CDR2 from the germline V gene are SEHNR and FQNEAQ (reference sequence). The CDR3 consists of 15 residues. With V trimmed by 4 bases and J by 7 bases, 13 bases remained unmatched. The CDR3 bases are TGTGCCAGCAGCTATGGCAGCGGGGTCCCCCTGGAGCAGTACTTC. Encoded protein: CASSYGSGVPLEQYF.

The genes are TRBV15 and TRBJ2-3; TRBD2 matches 8 bases. Germline loops: CDR1 LNHNV, CDR2 YYDKDF (reference sequence). The CDR3 totals 16 residues. The J segment lost 6 bases and the V segment lost 0 bases, leaving 8 bases of the junction unmatched. The CDR3 sequence: CATSRDLGLAADTQYF. The CDR3 region has the DNA TGTGCCACCAGCAGAGATTTAGGACTAGCAGCTGATACGCAGTATTTT.

The rearrangement uses TRBV28 and TRBJ1-3, with D hard to call. This CDR3 is 15 amino acids long. Trimming took 4 bases from V and 0 from J, leaving 10 bases between them. The germline CDR1 and CDR2 sequences are MDHEN and SYDVKM. CDR3 sequence reads: CASSYVRISGNTIYF. The CDR3 DNA reads as TGTGCCAGCAGTTATGTTCGGATCTCTGGAAACACCATATATTTT. Together with reference TRBV28 and TRBJ1-3, the CDR3 gives the full variable domain: DVKVTQSSRYLVKRTGEKVFLECVQDMDHENMFWYRQDPGLGLRLIYFSYDVKMKEKGDIPEGYSVSREKKERFSLILESASTNQTSMYLCASSYVRISGNTIYFGEGSWLTVV.

V gene TRBV2 combines with J gene TRBJ1-2; TRBD1 matches 10 bases. The germline V gene has CDR1 SNHLY and CDR2 FYNNEI. This CDR3 contains 17 residues. With V trimmed by 3 bases and J by 6 bases, 13 bases remained unmatched. The CDR3 bases are TGTGCCAGCAGTGATCTACCGGGACAGGGGATGTTCCATGGCTACACCTTC. Protein: CASSDLPGQGMFHGYTF.

The chain recombines TRBV28 with TRBJ2-5, with D possibly matching TRBD2 (6 bases). Per germline, CDR1 MDHEN and CDR2 SYDVKM. Trimming pared 6 bases from V and 5 bases from J, leaving 19 bases between. The CDR3 is 15 residues long. The CDR3 DNA is TGTGCCAGCAGCCCCGGGGAGGCCCAGATGGAGACCCAGTACTTC. Amino acid sequence: CASSPGEAQMETQYF.

With respect to this clone: Other DNA sequences in this specimen translate into the identical CDR3. CDR3 in amino acids: CAWSVSIYGYTF. The CDR3, as DNA: TGTGCCTGGAGTGTTTCAATCTATGGCTACACCTTC. The V call is TRBV30, the J call TRBJ1-2; D gene uncertain. The V end was cut by 0 bases, the J end by 4 bases, with 6 bases between. The CDR3 contains 12 residues. Per germline, CDR1 GTSNPN and CDR2 SVGIG (reference sequence).

Points on this clone: Other DNA variants within this sample encode the same CDR3. This chain uses TRBV27 with TRBJ2-6; D not resolved. CDR3 length: 16 residues. In germline, CDR1 is MNHEY, CDR2 SMNVEV (reference sequence). Deletions cut 1 base from V and 0 bases from J, with 7 bases between. Here the CDR3 DNA reads TGTGCCAGCAGTTTATTGGAACCCTCTGGGGCCAACGTCCTGACTTTC. Amino acids: CASSLLEPSGANVLTF.

Note on this clone: Other DNA sequences in this specimen translate into the identical CDR3. The chain combines TRBV27 with TRBJ2-1; no firm D call. V lost 0 bases to trimming and J lost 7 bases, with 4 bases between them. CDR3 length: 12 residues. CDR1 and CDR2 from the germline V gene are MNHEY and SMNVEV (reference sequence). CDR3 amino acids: CASSLSGNEQFF. CDR3 in DNA: TGTGCCAGCAGTTTATCGGGAAATGAGCAGTTCTTC.

The V gene is TRBV7-9, the J gene TRBJ2-7, with unresolved D. The CDR3 is 11 residues long. The V gene lost 2 bases and the J gene lost 5 bases, with 4 bases spanning the gap. Germline V gene sequence: CDR1 SEHNR, CDR2 FQNEAQ (reference sequence). Written as DNA, the CDR3 is TGTGCCAGCAGCTTAAACCACGAGCAGTACTTC. Translating gives CASSLNHEQYF.

The chain combines TRBV4-1 with TRBJ1-3; TRBD1 matches 7 bases. Trimming at V came to 1 base and at J to 0 bases, leaving 6 bases not matched to a gene. The CDR3 sequence is 17 residues long. Germline lookup yields CDR1 MGHRA and CDR2 YSYEKL. The CDR3 loop is CASSQGTGALSGNTIYF. The CDR3 DNA is TGCGCCAGCAGCCAAGGGACAGGCGCTCTCTCTGGAAACACCATATATTTT.

This clone has only one observation. This sequence joins TRBV6-1 and TRBJ1-4; D not certain. Germline CDR1 is MNHNS and CDR2 is SASEGT. V lost 3 bases and J 3 bases, leaving 17 bases between the germline ends. The CDR3 sequence is 17 residues long. Here the CDR3 reads CASSDPWGPGANEKLFF. CDR3 DNA sequence: TGTGCCAGCAGTGACCCCTGGGGTCCCGGAGCTAATGAAAAACTGTTTTTT.

V usage is TRBV4-3 and J usage is TRBJ1-5; weak D call: TRBD1 (5 bases). The CDR3 is made up of 15 amino acids. Germline loops: CDR1 LGHNA, CDR2 YSLEER. Trimming removed 0 bases from V and 6 bases from J, with 12 bases in between. CDR3 residues: CASSQDGGSSQPQHF. DNA of the CDR3: TGCGCCAGCAGCCAAGATGGGGGATCTAGTCAGCCCCAGCATTTT.

V is TRBV30 and J is TRBJ2-7; 14 bases match TRBD2. V lost 0 bases, J lost 6 bases, and 4 bases stayed unmatched. Germline CDR1 is GTSNPN and CDR2 is SVGIG (reference sequence). The CDR3 spans 15 residues. The CDR3 nucleotides are TGTGCCTGGAGTGTAGGGGGACTAGCGGGAGCCGAGCAGTACTTC. Its translation: CAWSVGGLAGAEQYF.

This clone came up once. The genes are TRBV7-9 and TRBJ1-4, with D unclear. Germline-derived CDR1 and CDR2 are SEHNR and FQNEAQ (reference sequence). There are 16 residues in the CDR3. V was trimmed by 3 bases and J by 2 bases, leaving 13 bases between them. CDR3 sequence: CASSFLVGRTNEKLFF. The CDR3 DNA is TGTGCCAGCAGCTTCCTAGTGGGTCGCACTAATGAAAAACTGTTTTTT.

The chain has TRBV6-5 and TRBJ2-5; the match to TRBD1 covers 9 bases. CDR3 length: 15 residues. Germline trimming cut 7 bases from V and 4 bases from J; bases unmatched to any gene: 10. Germline V lookup: CDR1 MNHEY, CDR2 SVGAGI. CDR3 coding DNA: TGTGCCAGCACGCGACAGGGGGAGGTTATAGAGACCCAGTACTTC. This sequence encodes CASTRQGEVIETQYF.

This clone was observed once. The chain couples TRBV6-5 to TRBJ2-3; no firm D call. V gave up 2 bases and J gave up 5 bases, with 11 bases separating them. The V gene's germline CDR1 is MNHEY and CDR2 SVGAGI. This CDR3 comprises 14 residues. In DNA form, the CDR3 reads TGTGCCAGCAGTTACCGCTCGGAATTAGATACGCAGTATTTT. Translating it yields CASSYRSELDTQYF.

This sequence joins TRBV2 and TRBJ2-7, with 15 nucleotides matching TRBD2. This CDR3 is 15 amino acids long. V was pared by 4 bases and J by 5 bases, with 3 bases of the junction left unmatched. In germline, CDR1 is SNHLY, CDR2 FYNNEI. CDR3 sequence reads: CASSGTSGGVHEQYF. CDR3 bases: TGTGCCAGCAGTGGGACTAGCGGGGGGGTCCACGAGCAGTACTTC.

The V gene is TRBV19, the J gene TRBJ2-7, with TRBD1 matching over 12 bases. The CDR3 extends over 14 amino acids. Germline loops: CDR1 LNHDA, CDR2 SQIVND (reference sequence). Unmatched junction bases numbered 6, after V lost 7 bases and J lost 5 bases. CDR3: CASKGDRGQNEQYF. The DNA for the CDR3 is TGTGCCAGTAAAGGGGACAGGGGGCAAAACGAGCAGTACTTC.

The chain uses TRBV6-1 and TRBJ1-6; D possibly corresponds to TRBD1 (6 bases). The CDR3 contains 17 residues. The germline V and J ends were trimmed by 2 bases and 3 bases, with 14 bases remaining between them. Per germline, CDR1 MNHNS and CDR2 SASEGT. The CDR3 here is CASSETNRVIYNSPLHF. The CDR3 region has the DNA TGTGCCAGCAGTGAAACCAACAGGGTAATCTATAATTCACCCCTCCACTTT.

The chain links TRBV7-9 to TRBJ2-3; possible D gene TRBD2, 6 bases. This CDR3 comprises 17 residues. The V end was cut by 2 bases, the J end by 6 bases, with 21 bases between. Germline V gene data show CDR1 as SEHNR and CDR2 as FQNEAQ (reference sequence). Here the CDR3 reads CASSLIGGPYGHDTQYF. As DNA, the CDR3 is TGTGCCAGCAGCTTAATCGGGGGTCCCTATGGACACGATACGCAGTATTTT.

V gene TRBV10-3 combines with J gene TRBJ2-1; no firm D call. The CDR3 runs to 14 residues. CDR1 and CDR2 (germline): ENHRY, SYGVKD. V was shortened by 8 bases and J by 0 bases, with 11 bases between the two germline ends. The CDR3: CAIAAASSYNEQFF. In DNA form, the CDR3 reads TGTGCCATCGCGGCTGCGAGCTCCTACAATGAGCAGTTCTTC.